This is a list of T cell receptor beta chains from one sample in a study of T cell responses to AZD1222 COVID-19 vaccine. Sequenced by immunoSEQ multiplex PCR; TCRdb stores in-frame clones only, minus some. The profile covers more than 80,000 clones, with 80% to 90% appearing a single time and 9.5% to 13% taken by the ten largest. This specimen was peripheral blood, taken 28 days after the second AZD1222 dose. These TCRs come from an adult who received the AZD1222 COVID-19 vaccine. CDR3s include the opening cysteine and the closing phenylalanine or tryptophan. A D gene is named only where the DNA matches it firmly. Some rows have no size entry. The others give once, few or many, or a class for an expanded clone.

TRBV19,.,TRBJ2-1,many,CASSSLLGSSYNEQFF,TGTGCCAGTAGTTCCCTCCTAGGGAGCTCCTACAATGAGCAGTTCTTC
TRBV6-4,.,TRBJ2-1,.,CASSVWGGVQFF,TGTGCCAGCAGCGTATGGGGGGGCGTTCAGTTCTTC
TRBV7-2,TRBD1,TRBJ1-1,.,CASSKLGQGASGTEAFF,TGTGCCAGCAGCAAATTGGGACAGGGGGCGAGCGGCACTGAAGCTTTCTTT
TRBV10-2,.,TRBJ1-2,.,CASSGQNYGYTF,TGCGCCAGCAGTGGACAGAACTATGGCTACACCTTC
TRBV5-6,.,TRBJ2-2,.,CASSLGVLDTGELFF,TGTGCCAGCAGCTTGGGAGTCTTAGACACCGGGGAGCTGTTTTTT
TRBV27,TRBD1,TRBJ1-1,.,CASSLRTGWGNTEAFF,TGTGCCAGCAGTTTAAGGACAGGTTGGGGGAACACTGAAGCTTTCTTT
TRBV20-1,.,TRBJ2-1,.,CSARNDPEQFF,TGCAGTGCTAGGAATGATCCGGAGCAGTTCTTC
TRBV29-1,.,TRBJ1-6,.,CSVAGTPNSPLHF,TGCAGCGTTGCCGGGACCCCTAATTCACCCCTCCACTTT
TRBV6-5,TRBD1,TRBJ1-4,.,CASSPPGQLNEKLFF,TGTGCCAGCAGTCCCCCGGGACAGCTAAATGAAAAACTGTTTTTT
TRBV11-3,.,TRBJ1-2,.,CASSPRSGRQSYTF,TGTGCCAGCAGCCCGCGCTCGGGACGGCAGAGCTACACCTTC
TRBV25-1,.,TRBJ1-1,.,CASSINTGTEAFF,TGTGCCAGCAGTATCAATACGGGAACTGAAGCTTTCTTT
TRBV7-8,.,TRBJ2-6,.,CASSFLAPGANVLTF,TGTGCCAGCAGCTTCCTAGCCCCTGGGGCCAACGTCCTGACTTTC
TRBV19,TRBD1,TRBJ2-1,.,CASREDRVYNEQFF,TGTGCCAGTAGGGAGGACAGGGTATACAATGAGCAGTTCTTC
TRBV2,.,TRBJ1-1,.,CASKIQDSTEAFF,TGTGCCAGCAAGATACAGGACAGCACTGAAGCTTTCTTT
TRBV4-2,TRBD1,TRBJ1-2,.,CASSQGDRLSRGYTF,TGTGCCAGCAGCCAAGGGGACAGGCTCTCCCGTGGCTACACCTTC
TRBV7-8,TRBD2,TRBJ2-3,once,CASSLGVASGRTDTQYF,TGTGCCAGCAGCTTAGGGGTGGCTAGCGGGAGGACAGATACGCAGTATTTT
TRBV19,TRBD1,TRBJ1-1,.,CASSFRGLLDTEAFF,TGTGCCAGTAGTTTCAGGGGGCTTTTGGACACTGAAGCTTTCTTT
TRBV20-1,.,TRBJ1-4,.,CSAALAPDTFF,TGCAGTGCTGCCCTTGCCCCCGATACGTTTTTT
TRBV6-5,.,TRBJ1-2,few,CASSLGGYGYTF,TGTGCCAGCAGCCTTGGGGGTTATGGCTACACCTTC
TRBV11-3,TRBD1,TRBJ2-5,few,CASSLDLRGRETQYF,TGTGCCAGCAGCTTAGATCTGAGGGGGCGGGAGACCCAGTACTTC
TRBV18,TRBD2,TRBJ2-1,.,CASSPVRGGNEQFF,TGTGCCAGCTCACCAGTGCGGGGGGGCAATGAGCAGTTCTTC
TRBV28,.,TRBJ1-5,.,CASSLAPGEAQPQHF,TGTGCCAGCAGTTTAGCGCCGGGGGAAGCTCAGCCCCAGCATTTT
TRBV11-2,.,TRBJ1-5,.,CASSLSGDSNQPQHF,TGTGCCAGCAGCTTGTCGGGGGATAGCAATCAGCCCCAGCATTTT
TRBV30,TRBD1,TRBJ2-5,.,CAWSVNWDRGSETQYF,TGTGCCTGGAGTGTAAACTGGGACAGGGGATCGGAGACCCAGTACTTC
TRBV7-9,.,TRBJ2-3,.,CASSLNLPGDTQYF,TGTGCCAGCAGCTTAAACCTCCCGGGGGATACGCAGTATTTT
TRBV6-1,.,TRBJ1-5,.,CASSDIRWGDSNQPQHF,TGTGCCAGCAGTGATATCCGATGGGGGGATAGCAATCAGCCCCAGCATTTT
TRBV11-2,.,TRBJ1-1,.,CASSFLLGGDYTEAFF,TGTGCCAGCAGCTTCCTCCTGGGGGGTGACTACACTGAAGCTTTCTTT